The 2 T cell receptor beta chains given below trace back to one sample, sequenced in a study of T cell changes during pregnancy in multiple sclerosis. The table came from immunoSEQ multiplex PCR; TCRdb's copy has only in-frame clones and leaves some out. The table shows 50,000 or so clones, with over 80% occurring only once. Sequencing used CD8+ T cells from peripheral blood mononuclear cells, obtained after pregnancy. The origin of the receptors is a female donor with multiple sclerosis, enrolled in a pregnancy study.

The chain employs TRBV9 and TRBJ2-1; TRBD2 agrees at 10 bases. The CDR3 runs 17 residues. V lost 0 bases, J lost 8 bases, and 11 bases stayed unmatched. Germline CDR1 and CDR2: SGDLS and YYNGEE. The CDR3, as DNA: TGTGCCAGCAGCGTAGCTAGCGGGGGCCAAACGGGGGATGAGCAGTTCTTC. It yields the protein CASSVASGGQTGDEQFF.

This chain uses TRBV7-9 with TRBJ2-6; a possible D gene is TRBD1 (5 bases). The ends were cut back, 0 bases at V and 4 bases at J, with 7 bases in the middle. The CDR3 has 15 residues. CDR1 is SEHNR and CDR2 is FQNEAQ in the germline V gene (reference sequence). This chain's CDR3 is CASSLAGAGANVLTF. The CDR3 coding sequence is TGTGCCAGCAGCTTAGCTGGGGCGGGGGCCAACGTCCTGACTTTC.